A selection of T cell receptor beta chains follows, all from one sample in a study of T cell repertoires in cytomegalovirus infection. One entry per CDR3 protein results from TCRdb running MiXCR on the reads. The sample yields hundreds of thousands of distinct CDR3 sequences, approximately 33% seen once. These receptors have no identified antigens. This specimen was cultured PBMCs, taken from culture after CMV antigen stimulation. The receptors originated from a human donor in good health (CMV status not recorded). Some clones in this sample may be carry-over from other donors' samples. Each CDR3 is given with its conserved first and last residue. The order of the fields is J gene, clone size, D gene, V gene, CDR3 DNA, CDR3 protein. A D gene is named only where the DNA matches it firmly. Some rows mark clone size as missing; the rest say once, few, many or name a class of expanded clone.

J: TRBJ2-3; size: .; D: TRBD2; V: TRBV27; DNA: TGTGCCAGCAGTCTCCGGACTAGCGACCCCACAGATACGCAGTATTTT; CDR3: CASSLRTSDPTDTQYF
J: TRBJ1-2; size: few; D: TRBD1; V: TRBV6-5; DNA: TGTGCCAGCAGTTACCTCATGGACAGGGCCCGTGGCTACACCTTC; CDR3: CASSYLMDRARGYTF
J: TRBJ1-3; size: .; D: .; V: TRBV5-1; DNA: TGCGCCAGCAGCTTGTTAGCAGGATCCCTGGTGAACACCATATATTTT; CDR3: CASSLLAGSLVNTIYF
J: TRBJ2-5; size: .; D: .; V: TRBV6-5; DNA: TGTGTCAGCAAACGGACCCAGGGGTTCCAAGAGACCCAGTACTTC; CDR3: CVSKRTQGFQETQYF
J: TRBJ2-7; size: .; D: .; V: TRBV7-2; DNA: TGTGCCAGCAGCCCGACGGCGAGCTCCTACGAGCAGTACTTC; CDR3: CASSPTASSYEQYF
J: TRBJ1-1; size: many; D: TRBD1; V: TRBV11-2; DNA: TGTGCCAGCAGCCAACAGGGGGGAGCGAACACTGAAGCTTTCTTT; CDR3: CASSQQGGANTEAFF
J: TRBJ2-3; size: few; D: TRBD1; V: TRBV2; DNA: TGTGCCAGCAGTGATGACAGGGCAACGCAGTATTTT; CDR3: CASSDDRATQYF
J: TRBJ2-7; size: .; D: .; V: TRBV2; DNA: TGTGCCAGCAGTCCCACCCGCTCAGGAACCTACGAGCAGTACTTC; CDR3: CASSPTRSGTYEQYF
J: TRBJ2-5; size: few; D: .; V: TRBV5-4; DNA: TGTGCCAGCAGCTTGGATTCAGAGATGGAGACCCAGTACTTC; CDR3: CASSLDSEMETQYF
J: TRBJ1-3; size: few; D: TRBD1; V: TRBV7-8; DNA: TGTGCCAGCAGCCCCCAGGCGGGACAGGGGATGAACACCATATATTTT; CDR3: CASSPQAGQGMNTIYF
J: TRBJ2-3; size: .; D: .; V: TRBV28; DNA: TGTGCCAACAGTTCCCGGAGCTTCCCTGGCACAGATACGCAGTATTTT; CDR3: CANSSRSFPGTDTQYF
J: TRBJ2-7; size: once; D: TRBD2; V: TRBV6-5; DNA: TGTGCCAGCAGTCCGGGGAGGGCCCTGGACGAGCAGTACTTC; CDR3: CASSPGRALDEQYF
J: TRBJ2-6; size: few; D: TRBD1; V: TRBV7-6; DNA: TGTGCCAGCAGCCACCGTCGGACAGGGGCAATTCGCTCTGGGGCCAACGTCCTGACTTTC; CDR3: CASSHRRTGAIRSGANVLTF
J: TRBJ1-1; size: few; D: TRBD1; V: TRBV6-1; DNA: TGTGCCAGTATGGACAGGGGTCGGGGCACTGAAGCTTTCTTT; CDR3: CASMDRGRGTEAFF
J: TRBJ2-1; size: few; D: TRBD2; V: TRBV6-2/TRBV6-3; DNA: TGTGCCAGCAGCTGGACTAGCGGGAGAGGGTTCTTC; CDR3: CASSWTSGRGFF
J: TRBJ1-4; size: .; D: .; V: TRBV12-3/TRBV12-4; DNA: TGTGCCAGCAGTCGGGTGGCAGGCCATGAAAAACTGTTTTTT; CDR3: CASSRVAGHEKLFF
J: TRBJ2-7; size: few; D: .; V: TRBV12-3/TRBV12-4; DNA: TGTGCCAGCAGTCTGATAACCTCCTACGAGCAGTACTTC; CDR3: CASSLITSYEQYF
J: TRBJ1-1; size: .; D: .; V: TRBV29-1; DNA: TGCAGCGTGACCGGCAGGTTGAACACTGAAGCTTTCTTT; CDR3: CSVTGRLNTEAFF
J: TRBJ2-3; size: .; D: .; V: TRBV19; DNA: TGTGCCAGTAGTATAGGGACGGCATTGAATACGCAGTATTTT; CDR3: CASSIGTALNTQYF
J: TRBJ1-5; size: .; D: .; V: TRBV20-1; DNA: TGCAGTGCTAGAGATCCGGGTGGGGGGTCGCCCCAGCATTTT; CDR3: CSARDPGGGSPQHF
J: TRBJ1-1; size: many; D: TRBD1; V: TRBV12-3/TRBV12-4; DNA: TGTGCCAGCAGTGGGACAGCGGGGAACACTGAAGCTTTCTTT; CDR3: CASSGTAGNTEAFF
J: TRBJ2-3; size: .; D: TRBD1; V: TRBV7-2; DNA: TGTGCCAGCAGCACAACAGGGGGCGTTAGTACAGATACGCAGTATTTT; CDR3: CASSTTGGVSTDTQYF
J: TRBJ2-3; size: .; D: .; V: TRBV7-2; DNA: TGTGCCAGCAGCCCCCGACCGGGACGTAGAGGGACAGATACGCAGTATTTT; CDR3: CASSPRPGRRGTDTQYF
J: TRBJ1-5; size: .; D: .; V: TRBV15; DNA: TGTGCCACCAGCAGAGATCATGGGGAAGTTCCCCAGCATTTT; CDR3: CATSRDHGEVPQHF
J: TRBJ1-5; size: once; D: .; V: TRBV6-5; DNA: TGTGCCAGCAAAAGAGAGCAGGGAGAACAGCCCCAGCATTTT; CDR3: CASKREQGEQPQHF
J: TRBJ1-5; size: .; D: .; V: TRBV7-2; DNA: TGTGCCAGCAGCTTCGAGGGGACCCTCGGGAATCAGCCCCAGCATTTT; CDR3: CASSFEGTLGNQPQHF
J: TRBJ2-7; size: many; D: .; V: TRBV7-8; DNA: TGTGCCAGCAGCACGCTTGGGGCGGCCAACACCTACGAGCAGTACTTC; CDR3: CASSTLGAANTYEQYF
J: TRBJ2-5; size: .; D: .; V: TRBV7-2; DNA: TGTGCCAGCAGCTTGAGTACGGAGACCCAGTACTTC; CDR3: CASSLSTETQYF